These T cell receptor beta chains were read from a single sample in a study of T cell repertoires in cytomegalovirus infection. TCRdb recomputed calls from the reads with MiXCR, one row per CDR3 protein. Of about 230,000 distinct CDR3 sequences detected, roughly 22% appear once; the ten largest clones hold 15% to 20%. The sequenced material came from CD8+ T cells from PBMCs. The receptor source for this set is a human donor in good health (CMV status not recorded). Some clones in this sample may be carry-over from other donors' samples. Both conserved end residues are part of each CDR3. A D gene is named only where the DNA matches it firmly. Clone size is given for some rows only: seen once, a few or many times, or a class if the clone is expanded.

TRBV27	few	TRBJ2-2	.	TGTGCCAGCAGTTTAGGAAGTCCGGGACTCAGTGCCGGGGAGCTGTTTTTT	CASSLGSPGLSAGELFF
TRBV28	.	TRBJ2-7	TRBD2	TGTGCCAGCAGTTTTGGCGGGACTAGCGGAACCTACGAGCAGTACTTC	CASSFGGTSGTYEQYF
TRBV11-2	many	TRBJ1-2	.	TGTGCCAGCAGCCCGGGGACGGCCTACACCTTC	CASSPGTAYTF
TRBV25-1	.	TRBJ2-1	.	TGTGCCAGCAGTGACCCTGGGAGAAATTCCTACAATGAGCAGTTCTTC	CASSDPGRNSYNEQFF
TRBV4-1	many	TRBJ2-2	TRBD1	TGCGCCAGCAGCCGAACGACAGGGGAGGCCGGGGAGCTGTTTTTT	CASSRTTGEAGELFF
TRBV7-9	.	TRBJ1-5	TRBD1	TGTGCCAGCAGGCCCATGGACAGGGGCAATCAGCCCCAGCATTTT	CASRPMDRGNQPQHF
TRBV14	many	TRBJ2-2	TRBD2	TGTGCCAGCAGCTGGGGGGGAAACACCGGGGAGCTGTTTTTT	CASSWGGNTGELFF
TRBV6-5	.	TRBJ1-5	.	TGTGCCAGCAGTTACGGTCTCAATCAGCCCCAGCATTTT	CASSYGLNQPQHF
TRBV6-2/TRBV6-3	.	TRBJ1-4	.	TGTGCCAGCAGTTACAAACAGGTTCGGGAGAATGAAAAACTGTTTTTT	CASSYKQVRENEKLFF
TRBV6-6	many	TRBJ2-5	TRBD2	TGTGCCAGCAGCGGGATTAGCGGGGAGGTGGGGGAGACCCAGTACTTC	CASSGISGEVGETQYF
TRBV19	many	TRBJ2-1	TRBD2	TGTGCCAGTAGTATAGATGCTAGCGGGGGGGCCAGCTACAATGAGCAGTTCTTC	CASSIDASGGASYNEQFF
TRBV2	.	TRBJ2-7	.	TGTGCCAGCAGTGTAAGGGACGACTACGAGCAGTACTTC	CASSVRDDYEQYF
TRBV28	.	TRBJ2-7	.	TGTGCCAGCAGTTATGATCTCGGCGAGCAGTACTTC	CASSYDLGEQYF
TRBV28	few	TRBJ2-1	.	TGTGCCAGCAGTTACAGGGTGTATGAGCAGTTCTTC	CASSYRVYEQFF
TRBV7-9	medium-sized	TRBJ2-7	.	TGTGCCAGCAGCTTCCTGGACTACGAGCAGTACTTC	CASSFLDYEQYF
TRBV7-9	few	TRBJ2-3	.	TGTGCCAGCAGCCTGGACAGCCAGCCAGGTACGCAGTATTTT	CASSLDSQPGTQYF
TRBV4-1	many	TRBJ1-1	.	TGCGCCAGCAGCCAAGGGACCATGAACACTGAAGCTTTCTTT	CASSQGTMNTEAFF
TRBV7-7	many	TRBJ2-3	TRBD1	TGTGCCAGCAGCCCTACCCCCGGACAGGGCGATACGCAGTATTTT	CASSPTPGQGDTQYF
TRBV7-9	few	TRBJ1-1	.	TGTGCGGGGGGGACAAACAACCCCACTGAAGCTTTCTTT	CAGGTNNPTEAFF
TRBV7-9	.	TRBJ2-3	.	TGTGCCAGCAGCTTCCAGAGCACAGATACGCAGTATTTT	CASSFQSTDTQYF
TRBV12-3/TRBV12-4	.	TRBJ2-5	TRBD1	TGTGCCAGCAGTCCGACCGGGACAGGGAAAGAGACCCAGTACTTC	CASSPTGTGKETQYF
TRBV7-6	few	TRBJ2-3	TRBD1	TGTGCCAGCAGCTTAAATACGGACAGGGTCACAGATACGCAGTATTTT	CASSLNTDRVTDTQYF
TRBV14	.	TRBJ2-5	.	TGTGCCAGCAGCCAATCATGGGGACGCAGGCACCAAGAGACCCAGTACTTC	CASSQSWGRRHQETQYF
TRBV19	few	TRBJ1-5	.	TGTGCCAGTACCATGGGCAGCCGGTCCAATCAGCCCCAGCATTTT	CASTMGSRSNQPQHF
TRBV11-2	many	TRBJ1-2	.	TGTGCCAGCAGTTCTACACTTTGGGGCAACGGCGCTGGCTACACCTTC	CASSSTLWGNGAGYTF
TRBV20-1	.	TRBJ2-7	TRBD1	TGCAGTGCTAGAGATCATTTGGGGACAGGGAGGTACGAGCAGTACTTC	CSARDHLGTGRYEQYF
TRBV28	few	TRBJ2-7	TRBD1	TGTGCCAGCAAATTCCAGGGGGCCTTTTTCGACGAGCAGTACTTC	CASKFQGAFFDEQYF
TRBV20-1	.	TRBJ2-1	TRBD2	TGCAGTGCCCTTAAAGGCTTCGGAGCGGGGGGGCGATACAATGAGCAGTCCTTC	CSALKGFGAGGRYNEQSF
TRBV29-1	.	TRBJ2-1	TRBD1	TGCAGCGTTGAAGGGGGACAGGGGGACAATGAGCAGTTCTTC	CSVEGGQGDNEQFF
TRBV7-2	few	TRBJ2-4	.	TGTGCCAGCAGCTCCGGGTCGGTCATTCAGTACTTC	CASSSGSVIQYF
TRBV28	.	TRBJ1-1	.	TGTGCCAGCAGTTGGGACCGGAACACTGAAGCTTTCTTT	CASSWDRNTEAFF
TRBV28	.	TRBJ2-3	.	TGTGCCAGCAGTTTATTAAGTTCCGCAGATACGCAGTATTTT	CASSLLSSADTQYF
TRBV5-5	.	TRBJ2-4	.	TGTGCCAGCACCTTGCGTATTGGAGCCAAAAACATTCAGTACTTC	CASTLRIGAKNIQYF
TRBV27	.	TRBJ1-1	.	TGTGCCAGCAGTTTTGGCAGAGGGGAAGCTTTCTTT	CASSFGRGEAFF
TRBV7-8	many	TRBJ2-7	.	TGTGCCAGCAGCTTAGCCACCACAGGGAAAAACGAGCAGTACTTC	CASSLATTGKNEQYF
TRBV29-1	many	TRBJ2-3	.	TGCAGCGTTGCCTTAGTCGGGGGGCAGAGCACAGATACGCAGTATTTT	CSVALVGGQSTDTQYF
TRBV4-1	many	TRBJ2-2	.	TGCGCCAGCTTAGACACAGGGACCGGGGAGCTGTTTTTT	CASLDTGTGELFF
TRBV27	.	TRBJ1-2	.	TGTGCCAGCAGCTCCGGGACGTCTCTCTACACCTTC	CASSSGTSLYTF
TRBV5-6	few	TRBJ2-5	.	TGTGCCAGCAGCTTGGGGCTAACCCAGTACTTC	CASSLGLTQYF
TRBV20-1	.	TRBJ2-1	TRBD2	TGCAGTGCTAGTGCCCTGGGGAGCGGGGGGCCCGCAGTATTGAAGCAGTTCTTC	CSASALGSGGPAVLKQFF
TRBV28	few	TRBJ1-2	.	TGTGCCAGCAGTTTGGCAGAAAACAACTATGGCTACACCTTC	CASSLAENNYGYTF
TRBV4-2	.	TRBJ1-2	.	TGTGCCAGCAGCCAAGATGGCAGCGGGCTTGGCTACACCTTC	CASSQDGSGLGYTF
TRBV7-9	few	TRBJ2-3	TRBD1	TGTGCCAGCAGCCCATCCCCGGGACAGCCCACAGATACGCAGTATTTT	CASSPSPGQPTDTQYF
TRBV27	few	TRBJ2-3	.	TGTGCCAGCAGTTTAAGGTGGGGGGGGGCTGGAGATACGCAGTATTTT	CASSLRWGGAGDTQYF
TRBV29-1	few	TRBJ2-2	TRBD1	TGCAGCGTTGAGACAGGGTCGGTAACCGGGGAGCTGTTTTTT	CSVETGSVTGELFF
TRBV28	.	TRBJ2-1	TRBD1	TGTGCCAGCAGCTTGATGGGACAGTACAATGAGCAGTTCTTC	CASSLMGQYNEQFF
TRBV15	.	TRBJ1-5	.	TGTGCCACCAGCAGAGATGGTGGTAGCAATCAGCCCCAGCATTTT	CATSRDGGSNQPQHF
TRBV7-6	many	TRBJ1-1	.	TGTGCCAGCAGCTTACATGAGAACACTGAAGCTTTCTTT	CASSLHENTEAFF
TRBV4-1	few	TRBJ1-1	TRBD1	TGCGCCAGCAGCCAAGCCGGGACAGGGGGCTACACTGAAGCTTTCTTT	CASSQAGTGGYTEAFF
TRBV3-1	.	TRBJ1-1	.	TGTGCCAGCAGCCAAGTATTGGCAGCTGAAGCTTTCTTT	CASSQVLAAEAFF
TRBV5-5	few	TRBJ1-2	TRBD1	TGTGCCAGCAGCCAAAAGGACAGGGGGAACTATGGCTACACCTTC	CASSQKDRGNYGYTF
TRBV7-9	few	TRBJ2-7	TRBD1	TGTGCCAGCAGTATAGGGACAGACCGACCCTACGAGCAGTACTTC	CASSIGTDRPYEQYF
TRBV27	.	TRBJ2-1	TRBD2	TGTGCCAGCAGTTTTAGCGGGGGGACGAATGAGCAGTTCTTC	CASSFSGGTNEQFF
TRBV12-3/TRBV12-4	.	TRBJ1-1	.	TGTGCCAGCAGTTTAGCCCCCCAAGGCACTGAAGCTTTCTTT	CASSLAPQGTEAFF
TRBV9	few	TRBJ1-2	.	TGTGCCAGCAGCCCCCGATCCTCGACGGAGCTTCCCGGGGGCACCTTC	CASSPRSSTELPGGTF
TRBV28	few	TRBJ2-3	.	TGTGCCAGCAGTTTATATCGGGGCTCCACATTAGATACGCAGTATTTT	CASSLYRGSTLDTQYF
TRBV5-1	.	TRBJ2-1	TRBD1	TGCGCCAGCAGCTTGGAACAGGGGCGTATCGGGCAGTTCTTC	CASSLEQGRIGQFF
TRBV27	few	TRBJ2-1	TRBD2	TGTGCCAGCGGTCTAGCGGGGGCCTACAATGAGCAGTTCTTC	CASGLAGAYNEQFF
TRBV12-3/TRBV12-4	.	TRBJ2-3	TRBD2	TGTGCCAGCAGTTTGGTGGGACTAGGTGCAGATACGCAGTATTTT	CASSLVGLGADTQYF